This T cell receptor (beta chain) was sequenced in a study of tumor-infiltrating lymphocytes in localized non-small cell lung cancer. Study at large: Several tumor histologies, both smoking statuses, and some post-neoadjuvant chemotherapy samples were included.

Study results and limitations: Tumor T-cell fraction from TCR sequencing was not associated with recurrence-free survival (p = 0.61). Tumors had more T cell infiltration than uninvolved lung, per TCRbeta sequencing and CD3 counts. Different pieces of the same tissue were used for each assay.

V was trimmed by 5 bases and J by 1 base, leaving 14 bases between them. The CDR3 has 15 residues. Germline V CDR1 and CDR2: SGHTA, FQGNSA. Measured with immunoSEQ multiplex PCR; TCRdb has only the in-frame clones, and not every one. Of around 9,600 clones in the sample, roughly 80% were seen once. In this sample, this clone turned up a few times. The antigen remains undetermined. V and J are TRBV7-2 and TRBJ1-1; D remains unclear. The material sequenced was lung tumor tissue. This receptor was taken from a human donor with non-small cell lung cancer. CDR3 sequence (DNA): TGTGCCAGCAGCGCCGGACCGAGGACGAACACTGAAGCTTTCTTT. Residues: CASSAGPRTNTEAFF.